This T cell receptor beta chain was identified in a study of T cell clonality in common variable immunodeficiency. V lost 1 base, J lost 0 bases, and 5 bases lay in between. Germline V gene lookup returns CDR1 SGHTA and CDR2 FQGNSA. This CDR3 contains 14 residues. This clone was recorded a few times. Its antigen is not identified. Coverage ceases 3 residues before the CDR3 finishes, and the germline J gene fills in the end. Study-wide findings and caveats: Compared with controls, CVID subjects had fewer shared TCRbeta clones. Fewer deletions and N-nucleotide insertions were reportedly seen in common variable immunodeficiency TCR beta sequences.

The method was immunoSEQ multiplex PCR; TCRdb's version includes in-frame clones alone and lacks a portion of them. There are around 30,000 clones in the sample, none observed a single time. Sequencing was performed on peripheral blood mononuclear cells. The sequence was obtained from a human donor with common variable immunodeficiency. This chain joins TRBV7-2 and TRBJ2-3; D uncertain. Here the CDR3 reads CASSLVRSTDTQYF. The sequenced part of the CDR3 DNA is TGTGCCAGCAGCTTAGTAAGGAGCACAGATACG.